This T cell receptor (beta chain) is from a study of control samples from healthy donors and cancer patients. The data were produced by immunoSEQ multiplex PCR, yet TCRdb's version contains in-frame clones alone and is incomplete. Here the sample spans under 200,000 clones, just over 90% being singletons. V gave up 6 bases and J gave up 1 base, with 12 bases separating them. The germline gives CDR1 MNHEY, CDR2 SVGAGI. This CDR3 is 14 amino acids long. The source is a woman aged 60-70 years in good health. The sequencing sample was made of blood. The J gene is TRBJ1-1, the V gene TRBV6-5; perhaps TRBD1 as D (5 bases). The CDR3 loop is CASRRQNRNTEAFF. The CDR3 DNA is TGTGCCAGCAGGAGACAGAACCGGAACACTGAAGCTTTCTTT.